Presented here are 4 T cell receptor beta chains from one specimen sequenced in a study of blood T cell repertoires in COVID-19. Assay: immunoSEQ multiplex PCR; the TCRdb copy retains only in-frame clones and omits some. Here the sample spans around 140,000 clones, 65% to 80% being singletons. Sequenced input: peripheral blood. The source of these receptors is a woman aged 55-70 years with acute or convalescent COVID-19.

The rearrangement links TRBV19 to TRBJ1-5; TRBD1 matches at 7 bases. From germline, CDR1 is LNHDA and CDR2 SQIVND (reference sequence). CDR3 length equals 13 residues. The junction had 6 bases not matched to a gene; V was cut back by 9 bases and J by 4 bases. CDR3 nucleotide sequence: TGTGCCAGCCGGGGACAGAGTAATCAGCCCCAGCATTTT. This sequence encodes CASRGQSNQPQHF.

This clone was found once. V and J are TRBV9 and TRBJ1-2; 9 bases agree with TRBD1. This CDR3 is 14 amino acids long. Losses at the gene ends were 2 bases for V and 8 bases for J; bases not matched to a gene: 7. Germline V gene sequence: CDR1 SGDLS, CDR2 YYNGEE. The CDR3 nucleotides are TGTGCCAGCAGCGTCGACAGGGGGAGATGGGGCTACACCTTC. Encoded protein: CASSVDRGRWGYTF.

The chain uses TRBV5-6 and TRBJ2-3; 14 bases are shared with TRBD2. CDR1 is SGHDT and CDR2 is YYEEEE in the germline V gene. This CDR3 region has 18 residues. V was pared by 4 bases and J by 3 bases, with 10 bases of the junction left unmatched. The CDR3 DNA is TGTGCCAGCAGCCCGGGACTAGCGGGAGAGGCTGGGACAGATACGCAGTATTTT. Amino acids: CASSPGLAGEAGTDTQYF. The full variable domain, its missing parts supplied by reference TRBV5-6 and TRBJ2-3, is DAGVTQSPTHLIKTRGQQVTLRCSPKSGHDTVSWYQQALGQGPQFIFQYYEEEERQRGNFPDRFSGHQFPNYSSELNVNALLLGDSALYLCASSPGLAGEAGTDTQYFGPGTRLTVL.

The rearrangement joins TRBV3-1 (or the pseudogene TRBV3-2) to TRBJ2-1; maybe TRBD2 (5 bases). With 3 bases removed from V and 2 bases from J, the gap between germline ends came to 8 bases. This CDR3 spans 14 amino acids. In germline, CDR1 is LGHDT, CDR2 YNNKEL (reference sequence). The CDR3 loop reads CASSHLGAYNEQFF. In DNA, the CDR3 is TGTGCCAGCAGCCATTTGGGAGCCTACAATGAGCAGTTCTTC.